The sequence of this T cell receptor (beta chain) was determined in a study of T-cell reconstitution after alpha-beta-depleted transplantation in children (dated by TCRdb to 2016 to 2017). Study-level background: T-cell immune reconstitution after TCRalphabeta/CD19-depleted allogeneic hematopoietic cell transplantation in children was quantitatively tracked in the study by means of TCR repertoire profiling. Overall results and qualifications from the work: Over subsequent months, a decline in hyperexpanded clone frequencies was noted, and after one year, T-cell counts and TCRbeta diversity were mostly ascribed to newly produced T cells. The high TCRbeta diversity at day 60 in some patients was ascribed to recipient T cells and intrathymic progenitors that had survived conditioning. The apparently early alphabetaT-cell count recovery about two months after transplant was reportedly dependent on only several hundred rapidly expanded clones derived from non-depleted graft cells.

In light of the paper, this sample's treatment or condition label describes: allogeneic hematopoietic cell transplantation with graft depleted of TCRalphabeta T cells and CD19 B cells. The transplant recipients were children given TCRalphabeta/CD19-depleted allogeneic hematopoietic cell grafts. In its sample, this clonotype was seen a few times. Its antigen remains undetermined. Base qualities are not provided; no much larger clone lies one nucleotide away. The library came from PCR. The run used an Illumina HiSeq 2500. TCR library preparation used molecular barcoding, with unique molecular identifiers applied to normalize quantification of the TCRbeta repertoire. TCRdb handled the public reads itself, with Q25 trimming in fastp and clone calling in MiXCR, and kept productive beta chains. CDR3 protein sequences are deduplicated, and each keeps its most common genes and DNA. The sample table records about 110,000 distinct CDR3 sequences; 5% to 7% of these occur just once. The biggest ten clones account for approximately 23% of the sample.

This clonotype was obtained from a male patient aged 2 to 9 who had a stem cell transplant for acute lymphoblastic leukemia, so the T cells may come from the graft donor. Sequenced material: PBMCs, mostly from graft donor cells, taken 360 days after TCRalphabeta/CD19-depleted stem cell transplant.

The DNA sequence is given as TGTGCCAGCAGCCAGGGTGGGCAGAACGAGCAGTACTTC. This codes for CASSQGGQNEQYF. The chain is encoded by TRBV7-9 joined to TRBJ2-7; TRBD1 is a possible D gene, resting on 5 matching bases. In the germline V gene (reference sequence), CDR1 corresponds to SEHNR and CDR2 to FQNEAQ. Trimming takes 5 bases from V and 5 bases from J, and the germline ends sit 13 bases apart. Inclusive of the bounding cysteine and phenylalanine, the CDR3 is 13 residues long. Left in the record is the CDR3 DNA by itself, 39 bases read in frame from the first base.